This TCR beta chain was documented in a study of blood T cell repertoires in COVID-19. Study-wide background: Collection of acute and convalescent COVID-19 samples took place in the United States, Italy and Spain.

TCRdb's copy holds only in-frame clones and misses some; the assay was immunoSEQ multiplex PCR. The sample holds roughly 200,000 clones, 83% seen once. V lost 6 bases to trimming and J lost 8 bases; unmatched junction nucleotides: 4. CDR3 length: 12 residues. In germline, CDR1 is MNHEY, CDR2 SVGAGI. The clonotype comes from a woman between 25 and 40 years old with COVID-19, enrolled during active disease. Sequencing was performed on peripheral blood. The J gene is TRBJ1-2, the V gene TRBV6-5; 9 nucleotides match TRBD1. DNA for the CDR3: TGTGCCAGCAGCCTCGGACAGGGGGGCTACACCTTC. This translates into CASSLGQGGYTF.